This T cell receptor (beta chain) was recorded in a study of cytomegalovirus exposure and HLA in healthy donors. Comment on this clone: Its antigen is not known.

Study observations and caveats: Associated with cytomegalovirus, according to the listing, were 150 to 200 TCR beta chains.

The PCR employed 60 Vbeta primers together with 13 Jbeta primers. Sequenced by immunoSEQ multiplex PCR; TCRdb stores in-frame clones only, minus some. There are around 150,000 clones in the sample; approximately 80% occur only once, and around 4.9% lies in the top ten. The CDR3 is made up of 13 amino acids. CDR1 is SGHAT and CDR2 is FQNNGV in the germline V gene. V dropped 5 bases and J dropped 7 bases, with 15 bases sitting between them. The sample consisted of PBMCs. The sequence was obtained from a male donor in good health and CMV-seronegative. The gene calls are TRBV11-2 and TRBJ2-7, with D possibly matching TRBD2 (7 bases). In nucleotides, the CDR3 is TGTGCCAGCAGCAGCATGGGAGGGGGGGAGCAGTACTTC. This encodes CASSSMGGGEQYF.